This is a list of T cell receptor beta chains from one sample in a study of blood T cell repertoires in COVID-19. TCRdb keeps only in-frame clones here, not all; method: immunoSEQ multiplex PCR. The data contain about 150,000 clones, approximately 90% of them seen just once; the ten biggest clones take up roughly 5%. Input material: peripheral blood. These receptors originate from a man younger than 35 with COVID-19, enrolled during active disease. CDR3s include the opening cysteine and the closing phenylalanine or tryptophan. The D gene is left open where the match is weak. Size tells how often a clone was seen (once, few, many) or the class of an expanded clone, and some rows leave it out.

. TRBJ1-2 TRBV28 TRBD1 TGTGCCAGCAGCCTCACACCGGACAGGGGGGGTGGCTACACCTTC CASSLTPDRGGGYTF
. TRBJ2-4 TRBV30 . TGTGCCTGGAGAGGCCAGGGCTTCATAGCCAAAAACATTCAGTACTTC CAWRGQGFIAKNIQYF
. TRBJ1-1 TRBV4-1 TRBD1 TGCGCCAGCAGCCATCCGGACAGGGTGGACACTGAAGCTTTCTTT CASSHPDRVDTEAFF
. TRBJ1-1 TRBV19 . TGTGCCAGTAGTATGGGGCCCTCTAACACTGAAGCTTTCTTT CASSMGPSNTEAFF
. TRBJ2-2 TRBV27 TRBD2 TGTGCCAGCACTCTGATCAGCGGGGAGTTTAACACCGGGGAGCTGTTTTTT CASTLISGEFNTGELFF
. TRBJ2-7 TRBV5-6 TRBD1 TGTGCCAGCAGTTTGGGACAGGGATGGACCTACGAGCAGTACTTC CASSLGQGWTYEQYF
once TRBJ2-1 TRBV10-2 TRBD1 TGCGCCAGCAGTGCGGCAGGGGGCGCGGGAAGCTCCTACAATGAGCAGTTCTTC CASSAAGGAGSSYNEQFF
. TRBJ2-7 TRBV6-5 TRBD1 TGTGCCAGCAGTTACTCGGGACAGGGTTACGAGCAGTACTTC CASSYSGQGYEQYF
. TRBJ1-2 TRBV29-1 . TGCAGCGTTGAACTCACGATACAGGGCGGCTACACCTTC CSVELTIQGGYTF
. TRBJ1-1 TRBV7-9 TRBD1 TGTGCCAGCAGCGCCAAGACAGGGGGGCTCGCTGAAGCTTTCTTT CASSAKTGGLAEAFF
. TRBJ2-7 TRBV9 TRBD2 TGTGCCAGCAGCGCCGGGGGGACGGCGACCTACGAGCAGTACTTC CASSAGGTATYEQYF
once TRBJ2-1 TRBV4-3 . TGCGCCAGCAGCCAAGATAGACTACTCAATGAGCAGTTCTTC CASSQDRLLNEQFF
few TRBJ2-1 TRBV23-1 TRBD1 TGCGCCAGCAGCCGGGACAGGGATAACAATGAGCAGTTCTTC CASSRDRDNNEQFF
. TRBJ1-1 TRBV29-1 . TGCAGCGTTGGAGAACAGGGCCCAAGGGAAGCTTTCTTT CSVGEQGPREAFF
. TRBJ1-2 TRBV27 TRBD1 TGTGCCAGCAGGCCGGGACAGGGACGAATTAGGTATGGCTACACCTTC CASRPGQGRIRYGYTF
. TRBJ2-7 TRBV6-2/TRBV6-3 . TGTGCCAGCAGTTACGGACTTATCGACTCCTACGAGCAGTACTTC CASSYGLIDSYEQYF
. TRBJ2-7 TRBV6-5 TRBD1 TGTGCCAGCAGTTACGGGACAGGACAATACGAGCAGTACTTC CASSYGTGQYEQYF
few TRBJ1-2 TRBV7-9 . TGTGCCAGCAGCTTAGGAGGCGGGGACTATGGCTACACCTTC CASSLGGGDYGYTF
. TRBJ1-1 TRBV4-3 . TGCGCCAGCAGCCAAGGTCCCCGGACTTATCAAGCGTCAGCTTTCTTT CASSQGPRTYQASAFF
. TRBJ2-7 TRBV5-1 TRBD2 TGCGCCAGCAGCTTGGCCGGACTAGCCTACGAGCAGTACTTC CASSLAGLAYEQYF
. TRBJ1-2 TRBV4-1 . TGCGCCAGCAGCCAACTCGGAACGGAGCGCTACACCTTC CASSQLGTERYTF
once TRBJ1-5 TRBV7-8 . TGTGCCAGCAGCTTAGAGCGAAGCAATCAGCCCCAGCATTTT CASSLERSNQPQHF
. TRBJ1-1 TRBV5-1 TRBD1 TGCGCCAGCAGCTCGGACAGGATGAACACTGAAGCTTTCTTT CASSSDRMNTEAFF
. TRBJ1-2 TRBV4-2 TRBD1 TGTGCCAGCAGCCCCGCAGGGACAGGGGACCGTGGCTACACCTTC CASSPAGTGDRGYTF
. TRBJ2-3 TRBV21-1 . TGTGCCAGCAGCAAAGGTCAGCGGGAGGCAGATACGCAGTATTTT CASSKGQREADTQYF
. TRBJ1-4 TRBV9 . TGTGCCAGCGGCCGGGGGTTGGTTAATGAAAAACTGCTTTTT CASGRGLVNEKLLF
. TRBJ2-1 TRBV28 . TGTGCCAGCAGCTCCGGAGTCCATGAGCAGTTCTTC CASSSGVHEQFF
. TRBJ2-7 TRBV6-5 . TGTGCCAGCAGTTTAGCGGAGCCCTACGAGCAGTACTTC CASSLAEPYEQYF
. TRBJ2-2 TRBV7-2 TRBD2 TGTGCCAGCAGCTCAACTAGCGGGAGGACGAACACCGGGGAGCTGTTTTTT CASSSTSGRTNTGELFF
. TRBJ2-1 TRBV29-1 TRBD2 TGCAGCGTTGCCCCCCCTGGGCGGGAGACCTACAATGAGCAGTTCTTC CSVAPPGRETYNEQFF
. TRBJ1-2 TRBV12-3/TRBV12-4 . TGTGCCAGCAGTTTGGCCGGACTATGGGGCTACACCTTC CASSLAGLWGYTF
. TRBJ1-2 TRBV27 . TGTGCCAGCAGTTTGCAGCCAGGGCAAGTCTCTGGCTACACCTTC CASSLQPGQVSGYTF
. TRBJ2-7 TRBV6-2/TRBV6-3 . TGTGCCAGCAGTTCGGAGGGAGAGGTCTTTAGGTACGAGCAGTACTTC CASSSEGEVFRYEQYF
. TRBJ2-2 TRBV9 TRBD1 TGTGCCAGCAGCCCGAACAGGGGCCCGAACACCGGGGAGCTGTTTTTT CASSPNRGPNTGELFF
. TRBJ2-1 TRBV29-1 . TGCAGCGTGGACAACGAATGGGGTGAGCAGTTCTTC CSVDNEWGEQFF
. TRBJ2-1 TRBV7-2 TRBD2 TGTGCCAGCAGCTTAGATAGCGGGGCCTACAATGAGCAGTTCTTC CASSLDSGAYNEQFF
. TRBJ2-6 TRBV7-9 . TGTGCCAGCAGAGGAGAGTTCTCTGGGGCCAACGTCCTGACTTTC CASRGEFSGANVLTF
. TRBJ2-1 TRBV18 TRBD2 TGTGCCAGCTCACCACGGGTCGGGGGGGGCTCCTACAATGAGCAGTTCTTC CASSPRVGGGSYNEQFF
. TRBJ1-2 TRBV28 . TGTGCCAGCAGTTTGTCAGGGAGGGTCTATGGCTACACCTTC CASSLSGRVYGYTF
. TRBJ1-4 TRBV5-6 TRBD1 TGTGCCAGCAGCTTGGGGGACAGTGAAAAACTGTTTTTT CASSLGDSEKLFF
. TRBJ2-1 TRBV3-1/TRBV3-2 TRBD2 TGTGCCAGCAGCTATCCCGGGACTAGCGGGAATAATGAGCAGTTCTTC CASSYPGTSGNNEQFF